This T cell receptor (beta chain) was sequenced in a study of CD8 T cells in ankylosing spondylitis. Molecular-barcoded quantitative 5'-RACE produced these TCR beta libraries. Each CDR3 protein is one row after TCRdb ran MiXCR on the 5' RACE reads. The sample has 200,000 to 250,000 distinct CDR3 sequences, more than 9% seen once. The germline CDR1 and CDR2 sequences are MDHEN and SYDVKM. The CDR3 is 15 amino acids. V lost 5 bases, J lost 4 bases, and 10 bases stayed unmatched. This clonotype was seen repeatedly, ten times or more. The antigen is not known. Overall study findings and caveats: Those disease-linked clones were CD8+; they were also relatively rare in peripheral blood.

J is TRBJ1-1 and V is TRBV28; 7 nucleotides match TRBD1. The sequence derives from a male donor with ankylosing spondylitis or in good health (not recorded which). What was sequenced was blood, either unsorted or a sorted T cell fraction (not recorded which). The CDR3 bases are TGTGCCAGCAGTCCACATCAGGGGGGAATCACTGAAGCTTTCTTT. Its protein is CASSPHQGGITEAFF.